The next 26 T cell receptor beta chains were all read from a single sample in a study of CD8 T cells in ankylosing spondylitis (dated by TCRdb to 2017 to 2019). Library construction relied on 5' RACE. The reads were generated on an Illumina HiSeq 2500. Through fastp at Q25 and MiXCR, TCRdb rebuilt clones from the public reads, retaining in-frame beta chains. For every CDR3 protein sequence, its rows merge into one entry that carries the most common genes and DNA. The sample yields 200,000 or so distinct CDR3 sequences; 18% were counted once. The ten largest clonotypes hold 4.3% of the sample. Sequenced material: blood, either unsorted or a sorted T cell fraction (not recorded which). Receptors originate from a male donor under 30 with ankylosing spondylitis or in good health (not recorded which). Donor details come from another sample of the same person, matched by shared clones.

This clonotype came up many times. The chain employs TRBV7-9 and TRBJ1-2, with D unclear. Between the trimmed V and J ends, which lost 1 base and 8 bases, there was a span of 26 bases. CDR3 length: 18 amino acids. In germline, CDR1 is SEHNR, CDR2 FQNEAQ (reference sequence). The CDR3 bases are TGTGCCAGCAGCTTAGGAGGGCCACCCTTCCCACGCTTTCAGGGCTACACCTTC. It yields the protein CASSLGGPPFPRFQGYTF. The full variable domain, completed using reference TRBV7-9 and TRBJ1-2, is DTGVSQNPRHKITKRGQNVTFRCDPISEHNRLYWYRQTLGQGPEFLTYFQNEAQLEKSRLLSDRFSAERPKGSFSTLEIQRTEQGDSAMYLCASSLGGPPFPRFQGYTFGSGTRLTVV.

This chain uses TRBV15 with TRBJ2-7, with D tentatively TRBD1 or TRBD2 (6 bases each). The CDR3 has 15 amino acids. In germline, CDR1 is LNHNV, CDR2 YYDKDF (reference sequence). The V and J ends lost 1 base and 5 bases respectively, with 15 bases between them. CDR3 sequence: CATSRGGGGIHEQYV. The CDR3 nucleotides are TGTGCCACCAGCAGAGGAGGAGGGGGAATCCACGAGCAGTACGTC.

This chain connects TRBV20-1 to TRBJ1-1; perhaps TRBD1 as D (5 bases). Germline CDR1 and CDR2: DFQATT and SNEGSKA (reference sequence). V was pared by 8 bases and J by 5 bases, with 18 bases between. The CDR3 has 13 amino acids. CDR3 amino acids: CSRGEGKGTEAFF. As DNA, the CDR3 is TGCAGTCGTGGCGAGGGGAAGGGGACTGAAGCTTTCTTT.

This clonotype was recorded at least ten times. V is TRBV28 and J is TRBJ1-5; D not resolved. V lost 5 bases to trimming and J lost 0 bases, with 11 bases between them. Germline lookup yields CDR1 MDHEN and CDR2 SYDVKM. This CDR3 comprises 15 residues. The CDR3 sequence is CASSLFGLSNQPQHF. CDR3 coding DNA: TGTGCCAGCAGTCTTTTTGGACTTAGCAATCAGCCCCAGCATTTT. The whole variable domain, remainder taken from reference TRBV28 and TRBJ1-5, is DVKVTQSSRYLVKRTGEKVFLECVQDMDHENMFWYRQDPGLGLRLIYFSYDVKMKEKGDIPEGYSVSREKKERFSLILESASTNQTSMYLCASSLFGLSNQPQHFGDGTRLSIL.

The gene calls are TRBV11-2 and TRBJ2-3; 14 nucleotides line up with TRBD2. The germline gives CDR1 SGHAT, CDR2 FQNNGV. V dropped 5 bases and J dropped 5; count of bases not matched to a gene: 3. The CDR3 has 15 residues. CDR3 DNA sequence: TGTGCCAGCAGCCCGACTAGCGGGAGGGGAGATACGCAGTATTTT. It encodes CASSPTSGRGDTQYF.

This clonotype was counted ten times or more. The V call is TRBV12-3 or TRBV12-4, the J call TRBJ2-5, with 8 bases identical to TRBD1. Trimming took 2 bases from V and 6 from J; bases not matched to a gene: 5. The CDR3 loop spans 14 amino acids. The CDR3 sequence: CASSLTGQEQTQYF. For the CDR3, the DNA is TGTGCCAGCAGTTTAACGGGACAGGAACAGACCCAGTACTTC.

V and J are TRBV7-2 and TRBJ2-7; TRBD1 is a possible D gene (5 bases). Germline V gene sequence: CDR1 SGHTA, CDR2 FQGNSA. This CDR3 region has 14 residues. V lost 3 bases and J lost 3, with 12 bases in between. This CDR3 is CASSFSGASYEQYF. CDR3 coding DNA: TGTGCCAGCAGCTTTAGTGGGGCCAGCTACGAGCAGTACTTC. Based on the CDR3 plus reference TRBV7-2 and TRBJ2-7, the full variable domain is GAGVSQSPSNKVTEKGKDVELRCDPISGHTALYWYRQSLGQGLEFLIYFQGNSAPDKSGLPSDRFSAERTGGSVSTLTIQRTQQEDSAVYLCASSFSGASYEQYFGPGTRLTVT.

This clonotype has ten or more counts. V is TRBV18 and J is TRBJ2-6; maybe TRBD1 (5 bases). V was pared by 2 bases and J by 4 bases, with 9 bases between. The CDR3 is 15 residues long. CDR1 and CDR2 from the germline V gene are KGHSH and LQKENI. CDR3 amino acids: CASSPLGPGANVLTF. The CDR3 nucleotides read TGTGCCAGCTCACCATTGGGGCCCGGGGCCAACGTCCTGACTTTC.

The V call is TRBV9, the J call TRBJ2-3; 10 nucleotides match TRBD1. The CDR3 has 15 amino acids. The V segment lost 3 bases and the J segment 5 bases; nucleotides outside the gene matches: 6. CDR1 SGDLS and CDR2 YYNGEE come from the germline V gene. CDR3 loop: CASSDRQGAGDTQYF. The CDR3 nucleotides read TGTGCCAGCAGCGACCGACAGGGGGCCGGAGATACGCAGTATTTT.

The table lists this clonotype with many counts. CDR3 coding DNA: TGTGCCAGCAGCCGGGGACTAGCGGGAGCCAACAATGAGCAGTTCTTC. It yields the protein CASSRGLAGANNEQFF. This sequence joins TRBV5-4 and TRBJ2-1; 14 positions match TRBD2. The CDR3 is made up of 16 amino acids. Per the germline V gene, CDR1 is SGHNT and CDR2 is YYREEE (reference sequence). The V segment lost 4 bases and the J segment 5 bases; nucleotides outside the gene matches: 5. The full variable domain, in which reference TRBV5-4 and TRBJ2-1 provide the parts outside the CDR3, is ETGVTQSPTHLIKTRGQQVTLRCSSQSGHNTVSWYQQALGQGPQFIFQYYREEENGRGNFPPRFSGLQFPNYSSELNVNALELDDSALYLCASSRGLAGANNEQFFGPGTRLTVL.

This clonotype was detected once. Sequence at one end of the junction differs from germline and may be a read error. This chain joins TRBV19 and TRBJ1-1; the D is unclear. Per germline, CDR1 LNHDA and CDR2 SQIVND (reference sequence). There are 13 residues in the CDR3. In DNA, the CDR3 is TGTGCCAGTATCAAGGGAGGAGGCACTGAAGCTTTTTTT. The encoded protein is CASIKGGGTEAFF. Full variable domain (remainder filled in from reference TRBV19 and TRBJ1-1): DGGITQSPKYLFRKEGQNVTLSCEQNLNHDAMYWYRQDPGQGLRLIYYSQIVNDFQKGDIAEGYSVSREKKESFPLTVTSAQKNPTAFYLCASIKGGGTEAFFGQGTRLTVV.

There are a few counts of this clonotype. The rearrangement links TRBV27 to TRBJ2-1; D not certain. The CDR3 spans 16 residues. Per the germline V gene, CDR1 is MNHEY and CDR2 is SMNVEV (reference sequence). V dropped 9 bases and J dropped 5 bases, with 23 bases sitting between them. In nucleotides, the CDR3 is TGTGCCAGTAGAGCCCCTAGTTTGGCGCCAAACAATGAGCAGTTCTTC. The encoded protein is CASRAPSLAPNNEQFF.

This clonotype appeared a few times. The V gene is TRBV19, the J gene TRBJ2-1, with a possible D match to TRBD2 (5 bases). The ends were cut back, 9 bases at V and 12 bases at J, with 15 bases in the middle. Looked up from germline, CDR1 is LNHDA and CDR2 is SQIVND (reference sequence). The CDR3 runs 11 residues. CDR3 in amino acids: CASYGGRGQFF. The CDR3 region has the DNA TGTGCCAGCTACGGAGGTCGAGGGCAGTTCTTC.

There are many counts of this clonotype. V usage is TRBV20-1 and J usage is TRBJ2-1; 8 positions agree with TRBD2. Unmatched junction bases numbered 6, after V lost 0 bases and J lost 8 bases. Germline CDR1 and CDR2: DFQATT and SNEGSKA (reference sequence). This CDR3 contains 14 residues. The CDR3 bases are TGCAGTGCTAGAGAAACGGGAGGGGAGTATGAGCAGTTCTTC. This gives the protein CSARETGGEYEQFF.

This clonotype was observed many times. This rearrangement joins TRBV10-3 to TRBJ2-7; D may be TRBD1 or TRBD2 (5 bases each). Germline V gene sequence: CDR1 ENHRY, CDR2 SYGVKD. The V gene lost 2 bases and the J gene lost 2 bases, with 16 bases spanning the gap. This CDR3 region has 16 residues. The CDR3 bases are TGTGCCATCAGTGAGGAGGGGTATGGAACTACCTACGAGCAGTACTTC. Translation gives CAISEEGYGTTYEQYF.

The V gene is TRBV12-3 or TRBV12-4, the J gene TRBJ2-7; D is perhaps TRBD2 (5 bases). The germline V and J ends were trimmed by 5 bases and 7 bases, with 21 bases remaining between them. The length of the CDR3 is 15 residues. The CDR3 nucleotides are TGTGCCAGCAGTCCCTACCGGAGGCCAAGAGGGGAGCAGTACTTC. Translation gives CASSPYRRPRGEQYF.

This clonotype was seen repeatedly, ten times or more. The chain links TRBV9 to TRBJ2-1; no clear D gene. The CDR3 covers 10 residues. The germline V gene has CDR1 SGDLS and CDR2 YYNGEE. The V end lost 2 bases, the J end lost 7 bases, and 1 base lay between the germline ends. CDR3 nucleotides: TGTGCCAGCAGCGTTAATGAGCAGTTCTTC. It yields the protein CASSVNEQFF.

This clonotype was counted ten times or more. The gene calls are TRBV27 and TRBJ2-7, with TRBD2 as a possible D gene (6 bases). Looked up from germline, CDR1 is MNHEY and CDR2 is SMNVEV (reference sequence). Trimming stripped 7 bases from V and 0 bases from J, with 10 bases between. This CDR3 contains 13 residues. The CDR3 spells CASTRGTSYEQYF. Here the CDR3 DNA reads TGTGCCAGCACTCGGGGGACCTCCTACGAGCAGTACTTC.

This clonotype was detected ten times or more. The chain carries TRBV11-2 and TRBJ2-1, with D perhaps being TRBD1 or TRBD2 (6 bases each). The CDR3 is 15 amino acids. The germline V gene encodes CDR1 SGHAT and CDR2 FQNNGV. Deletions cut 1 base from V and 6 bases from J, with 13 bases between. Here the CDR3 reads CASSLGGAGLNEQFF. The CDR3 DNA sequence: TGTGCCAGCAGCTTAGGGGGGGCAGGTCTCAATGAGCAGTTCTTC.

This clonotype was detected ten times or more. The rearrangement uses TRBV30 and TRBJ2-7; no definite D call. V lost 3 bases, J lost 2 bases, and 5 bases lay in between. The CDR3 is 11 residues long. Germline V gene sequence: CDR1 GTSNPN, CDR2 SVGIG (reference sequence). The CDR3 DNA reads TGTGCCTGGAGCCCGGCCTACGAGCAGTACTTC. This encodes CAWSPAYEQYF.

This clonotype was detected ten times or more. This chain links TRBV4-1 with TRBJ1-6; TRBD1 is a possible D gene (5 bases). Germline V gives CDR1 MGHRA, CDR2 YSYEKL. The V gene lost 0 bases and the J gene lost 6 bases, with 12 bases spanning the gap. The CDR3 extends over 16 amino acids. As DNA, the CDR3 is TGCGCCAGCAGCCAAGAGGGGGGACCGTTTAATTCACCCCTCCACTTT. It encodes CASSQEGGPFNSPLHF.

At least ten counts were recorded for this clonotype. This sequence joins TRBV12-3 or TRBV12-4 and TRBJ2-3; 12 bases align to TRBD2. The CDR3 extends over 16 amino acids. Trimming took 5 bases from V and 4 from J; bases not matched to a gene: 7. CDR3 protein: CASSPELAGGSDTQYF. The CDR3 nucleotides are TGTGCCAGCAGTCCCGAACTAGCGGGAGGATCAGATACGCAGTATTTT.

This clonotype was detected ten times or more. The V gene is TRBV3-1, the J gene TRBJ2-2; 10 bases are shared with TRBD2. Germline V gives CDR1 LGHDT, CDR2 YNNKEL (reference sequence). The junction had 6 bases not matched to a gene; V was cut back by 7 bases and J by 7 bases. CDR3 length equals 14 residues. CDR3 amino acids: CASIQREGGGELFF. The DNA for the CDR3 is TGTGCCAGCATACAGCGGGAGGGCGGCGGGGAGCTGTTTTTT.

This clonotype was seen at least ten times. J is TRBJ2-1 and V is TRBV11-3, with 7 bases aligning to TRBD1. V gave up 5 bases and J gave up 2 bases; unmatched junction bases: 6. Germline loops: CDR1 SGHNT, CDR2 YENEEA. The CDR3 loop spans 15 amino acids. CDR3 sequence reads: CASSPTGSPYNEQFF. CDR3 bases: TGTGCCAGCAGCCCGACAGGGTCCCCCTACAATGAGCAGTTCTTC.

This clonotype was counted at least ten times. The CDR3 sequence is CASRDLAGGPGETQYF. CDR3 DNA: TGTGCCAGCAGGGACCTAGCGGGAGGGCCCGGGGAGACCCAGTACTTC. This chain joins TRBV25-1 and TRBJ2-5, with 12 nucleotides matching TRBD2. The CDR3 runs to 16 residues. Trimming removed 6 bases from V and 5 bases from J; junction bases left unmatched: 10. CDR1 and CDR2 (germline): MGHDK, SYGVNS.

Many counts were recorded for this clonotype. The chain has TRBV12-3 or TRBV12-4 and TRBJ2-1; 13 nucleotides match TRBD2. The V segment lost 8 bases and the J segment 1 base; nucleotides outside the gene matches: 5. This CDR3 has 16 amino acids. The CDR3 sequence: CASGGTSGVSYNEQFF. As DNA, the CDR3 is TGTGCCAGCGGGGGGACTAGCGGGGTTTCCTACAATGAGCAGTTCTTC.